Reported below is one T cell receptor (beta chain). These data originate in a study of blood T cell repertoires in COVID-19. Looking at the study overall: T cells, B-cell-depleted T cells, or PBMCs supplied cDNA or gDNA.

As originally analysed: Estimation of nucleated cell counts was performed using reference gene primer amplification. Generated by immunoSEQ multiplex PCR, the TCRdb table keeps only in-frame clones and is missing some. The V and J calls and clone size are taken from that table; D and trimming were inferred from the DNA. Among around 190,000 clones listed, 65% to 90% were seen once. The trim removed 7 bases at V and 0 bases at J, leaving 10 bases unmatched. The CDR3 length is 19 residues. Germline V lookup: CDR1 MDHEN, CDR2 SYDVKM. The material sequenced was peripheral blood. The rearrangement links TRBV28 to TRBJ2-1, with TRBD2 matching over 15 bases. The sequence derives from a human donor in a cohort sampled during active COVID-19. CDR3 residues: CASNIAGLAGGISYNEQFF. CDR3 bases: TGTGCCAGCAACATTGCGGGACTAGCGGGAGGTATCTCCTACAATGAGCAGTTCTTC. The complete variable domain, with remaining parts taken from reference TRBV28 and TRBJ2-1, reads DVKVTQSSRYLVKRTGEKVFLECVQDMDHENMFWYRQDPGLGLRLIYFSYDVKMKEKGDIPEGYSVSREKKERFSLILESASTNQTSMYLCASNIAGLAGGISYNEQFFGPGTRLTVL.